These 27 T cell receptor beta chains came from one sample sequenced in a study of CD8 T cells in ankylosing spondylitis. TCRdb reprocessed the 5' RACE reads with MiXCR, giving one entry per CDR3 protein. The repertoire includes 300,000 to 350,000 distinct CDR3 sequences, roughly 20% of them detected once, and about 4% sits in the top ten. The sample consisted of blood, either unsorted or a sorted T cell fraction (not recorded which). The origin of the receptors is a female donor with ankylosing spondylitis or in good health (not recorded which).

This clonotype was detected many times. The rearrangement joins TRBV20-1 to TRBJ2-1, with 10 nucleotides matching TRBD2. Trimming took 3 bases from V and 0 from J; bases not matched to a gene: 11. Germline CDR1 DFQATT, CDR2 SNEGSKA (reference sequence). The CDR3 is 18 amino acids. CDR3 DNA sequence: TGCAGTGCTAGTCCGCCTCTAGCGGGAGCCTCCTCCTACAATGAGCAGTTCTTC. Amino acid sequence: CSASPPLAGASSYNEQFF.

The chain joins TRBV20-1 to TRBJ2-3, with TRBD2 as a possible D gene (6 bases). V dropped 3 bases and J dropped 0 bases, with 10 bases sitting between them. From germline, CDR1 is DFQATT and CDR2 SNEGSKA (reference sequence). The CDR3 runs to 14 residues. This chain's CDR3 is CSARPSGSTDTQYF. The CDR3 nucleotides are TGCAGTGCTAGGCCGAGCGGGAGCACAGATACGCAGTATTTT.

CDR3 protein: CASGDRGHSYEQYF. In DNA form, the CDR3 reads TGTGCCAGCGGGGACAGGGGCCACTCCTACGAGCAGTACTTC. This chain uses TRBV12-3 or TRBV12-4 with TRBJ2-7; 10 bases match TRBD1. After removal of 8 bases from V and 0 bases from J, the junction contained 4 bases not matched to a gene. This CDR3 spans 14 amino acids.

This CDR3 reads CAIGKSQTPYEQYF. The DNA for the CDR3 is TGTGCCATCGGGAAGTCACAGACACCCTACGAGCAGTACTTC. The chain links TRBV10-3 to TRBJ2-7; D uncertain. Looked up from germline, CDR1 is ENHRY and CDR2 is SYGVKD. Trimming cost V 8 bases and J 2 bases, with 16 bases left between them. The CDR3 has 14 residues.

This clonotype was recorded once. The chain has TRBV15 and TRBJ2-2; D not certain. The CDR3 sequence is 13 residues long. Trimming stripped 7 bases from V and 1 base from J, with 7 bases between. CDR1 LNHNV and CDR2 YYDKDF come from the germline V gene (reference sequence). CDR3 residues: CATIRWNTGELFF. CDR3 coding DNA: TGTGCCACCATCCGTTGGAACACCGGGGAGCTGTTTTTT.

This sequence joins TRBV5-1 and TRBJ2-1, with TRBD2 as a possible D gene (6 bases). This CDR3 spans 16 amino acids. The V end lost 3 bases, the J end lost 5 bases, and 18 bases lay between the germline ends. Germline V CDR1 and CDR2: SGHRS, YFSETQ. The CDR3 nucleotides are TGCGCCAGCAGCTGGGAGAAGGCTAGCGTAAACAATGAGCAGTTCTTC. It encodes CASSWEKASVNNEQFF.

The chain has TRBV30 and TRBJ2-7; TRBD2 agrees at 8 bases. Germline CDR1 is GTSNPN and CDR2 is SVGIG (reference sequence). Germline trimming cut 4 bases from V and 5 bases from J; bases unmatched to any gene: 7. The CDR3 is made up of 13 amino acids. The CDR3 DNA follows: TGTGCCTGGACGGCTAGCGGGTTCAACGAGCAGTACTTC. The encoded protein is CAWTASGFNEQYF.

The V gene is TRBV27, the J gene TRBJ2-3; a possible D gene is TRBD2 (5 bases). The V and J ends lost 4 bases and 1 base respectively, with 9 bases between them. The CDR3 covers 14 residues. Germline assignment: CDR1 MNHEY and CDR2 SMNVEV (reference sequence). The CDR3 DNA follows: TGTGCCAGCAGTTGGGGAGACCGCACAGATACGCAGTATTTT. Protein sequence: CASSWGDRTDTQYF.

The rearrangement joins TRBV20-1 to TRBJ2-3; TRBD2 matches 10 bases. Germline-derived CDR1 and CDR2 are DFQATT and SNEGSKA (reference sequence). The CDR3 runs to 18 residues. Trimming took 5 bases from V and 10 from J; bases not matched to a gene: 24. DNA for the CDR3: TGCAGTGCTCCCGGGGGCCTAGCGGGGGTCAAAGCTGCAGCTTCGCAGTATTTT. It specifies CSAPGGLAGVKAAASQYF.

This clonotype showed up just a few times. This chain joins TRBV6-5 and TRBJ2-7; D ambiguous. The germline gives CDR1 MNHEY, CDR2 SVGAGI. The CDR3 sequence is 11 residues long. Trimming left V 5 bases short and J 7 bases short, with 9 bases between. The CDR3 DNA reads TGTGCCAGCAGTGAACGACGGGAGCAGTACTTC. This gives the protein CASSERREQYF.

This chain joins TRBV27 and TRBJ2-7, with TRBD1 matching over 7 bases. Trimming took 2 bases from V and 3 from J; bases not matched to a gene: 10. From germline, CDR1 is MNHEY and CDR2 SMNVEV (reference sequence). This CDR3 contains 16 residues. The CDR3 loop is CASSLTEGDRGYEQYF. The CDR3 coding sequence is TGTGCCAGCAGTTTAACAGAAGGGGACAGAGGCTACGAGCAGTACTTC.

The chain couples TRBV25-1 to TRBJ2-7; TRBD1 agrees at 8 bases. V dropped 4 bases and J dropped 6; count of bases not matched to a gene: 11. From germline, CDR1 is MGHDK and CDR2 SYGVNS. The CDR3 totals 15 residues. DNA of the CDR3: TGTGCCAGCAGTGGGGGACAGGCGATCACGTCCGAGCAGTACTTC. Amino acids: CASSGGQAITSEQYF.

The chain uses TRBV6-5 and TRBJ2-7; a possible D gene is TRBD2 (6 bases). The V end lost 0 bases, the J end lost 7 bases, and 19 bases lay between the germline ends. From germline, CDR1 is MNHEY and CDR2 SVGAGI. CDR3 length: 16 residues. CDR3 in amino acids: CASSYSASGGVGEQYF. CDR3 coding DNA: TGTGCCAGCAGTTACTCCGCCAGTGGCGGGGTCGGGGAGCAGTACTTC.

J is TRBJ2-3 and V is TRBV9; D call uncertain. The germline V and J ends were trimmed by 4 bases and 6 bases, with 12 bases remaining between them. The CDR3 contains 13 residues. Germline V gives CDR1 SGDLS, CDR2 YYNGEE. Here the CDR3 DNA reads TGTGCCAGCAGCCCCTCAACCTGGGATACGCAGTATTTT. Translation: CASSPSTWDTQYF.

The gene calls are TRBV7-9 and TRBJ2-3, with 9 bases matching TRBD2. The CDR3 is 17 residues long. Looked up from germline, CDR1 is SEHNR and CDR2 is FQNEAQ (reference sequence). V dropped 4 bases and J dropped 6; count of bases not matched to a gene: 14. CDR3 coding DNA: TGTGCCAGCAGCTCCCGTGGGGTAGCGGGAGTGGAGGATACGCAGTATTTT. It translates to CASSSRGVAGVEDTQYF.

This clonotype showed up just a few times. This CDR3 reads CASSLSGEGLNEQFF. CDR3 sequence (DNA): TGTGCCAGCAGCCTTAGCGGTGAGGGCCTCAATGAGCAGTTCTTC. The chain joins TRBV28 to TRBJ2-1, with D possibly being TRBD2 (6 bases). This CDR3 region has 15 residues. Trimming shortened V by 6 bases and J by 6 bases, and 18 bases separated the two germline ends. The germline gives CDR1 MDHEN, CDR2 SYDVKM. The full variable domain, with the rest looked up from reference TRBV28 and TRBJ2-1, is DVKVTQSSRYLVKRTGEKVFLECVQDMDHENMFWYRQDPGLGLRLIYFSYDVKMKEKGDIPEGYSVSREKKERFSLILESASTNQTSMYLCASSLSGEGLNEQFFGPGTRLTVL.

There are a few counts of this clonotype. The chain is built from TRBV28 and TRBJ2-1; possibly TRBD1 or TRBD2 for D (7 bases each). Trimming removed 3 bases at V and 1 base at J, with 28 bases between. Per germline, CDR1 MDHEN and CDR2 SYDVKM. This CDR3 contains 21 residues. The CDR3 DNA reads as TGTGCCAGCAGTTTGGTCCTAGGAACAGGGGAAAGGGAGGGATCCTACAATGAGCAGTTCTTC. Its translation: CASSLVLGTGEREGSYNEQFF.

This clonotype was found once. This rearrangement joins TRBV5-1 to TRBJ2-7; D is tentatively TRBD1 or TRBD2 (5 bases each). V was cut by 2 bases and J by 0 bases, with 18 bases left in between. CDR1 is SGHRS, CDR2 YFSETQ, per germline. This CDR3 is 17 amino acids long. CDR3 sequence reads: CASSFNSGTGSSYEQYF. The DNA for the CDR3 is TGCGCCAGCAGCTTCAACTCCGGGACCGGAAGCTCCTACGAGCAGTACTTC.

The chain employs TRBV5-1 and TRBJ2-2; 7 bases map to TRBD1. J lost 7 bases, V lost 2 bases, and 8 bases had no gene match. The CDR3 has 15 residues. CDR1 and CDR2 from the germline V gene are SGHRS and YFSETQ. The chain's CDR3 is CASSFVDRVVGELFF. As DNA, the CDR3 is TGCGCCAGCAGCTTCGTTGACAGGGTAGTCGGGGAGCTGTTTTTT.

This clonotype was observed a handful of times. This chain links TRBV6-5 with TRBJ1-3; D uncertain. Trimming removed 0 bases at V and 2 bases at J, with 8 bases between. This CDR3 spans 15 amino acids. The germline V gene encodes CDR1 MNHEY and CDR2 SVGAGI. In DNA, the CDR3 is TGTGCCAGCAGTTACTCGGGGTTCCCTGGAAACACCATATATTTT. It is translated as CASSYSGFPGNTIYF.

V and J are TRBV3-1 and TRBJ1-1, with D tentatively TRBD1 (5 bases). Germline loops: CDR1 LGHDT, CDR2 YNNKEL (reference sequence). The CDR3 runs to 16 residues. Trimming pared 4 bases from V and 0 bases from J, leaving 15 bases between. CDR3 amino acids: CASSRGDWAVNTEAFF. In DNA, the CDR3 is TGTGCCAGCAGCCGGGGGGATTGGGCAGTGAACACTGAAGCTTTCTTT. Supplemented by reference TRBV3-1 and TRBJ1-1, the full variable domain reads DTAVSQTPKYLVTQMGNDKSIKCEQNLGHDTMYWYKQDSKKFLKIMFSYNNKELIINETVPNRFSPKSPDKAHLNLHINSLELGDSAVYFCASSRGDWAVNTEAFFGQGTRLTVV.

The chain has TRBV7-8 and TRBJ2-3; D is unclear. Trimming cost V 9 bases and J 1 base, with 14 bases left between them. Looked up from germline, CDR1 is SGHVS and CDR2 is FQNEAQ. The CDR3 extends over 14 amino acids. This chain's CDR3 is CASKSSIGTDTQYF. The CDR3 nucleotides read TGTGCCAGTAAATCATCCATCGGCACAGATACGCAGTATTTT.

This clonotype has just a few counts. The CDR3 DNA reads as TGCAGTGCTAGAGATGGGGCTAGCGGGAACACCGGGGAGCTGTTTTTT. As protein: CSARDGASGNTGELFF. The chain combines TRBV20-1 with TRBJ2-2, with 7 bases lining up with TRBD2. V lost 0 bases and J lost 1; bases outside the gene matches: 5. This CDR3 region has 16 residues. The germline CDR1 and CDR2 sequences are DFQATT and SNEGSKA (reference sequence).

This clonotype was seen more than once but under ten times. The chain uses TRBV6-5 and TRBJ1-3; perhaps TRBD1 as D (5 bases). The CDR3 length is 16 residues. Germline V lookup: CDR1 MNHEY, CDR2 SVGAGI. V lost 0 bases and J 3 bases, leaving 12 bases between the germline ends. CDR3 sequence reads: CASSYSREWIGNTIYF. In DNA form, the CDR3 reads TGTGCCAGCAGTTACTCCAGGGAGTGGATTGGAAACACCATATATTTT.

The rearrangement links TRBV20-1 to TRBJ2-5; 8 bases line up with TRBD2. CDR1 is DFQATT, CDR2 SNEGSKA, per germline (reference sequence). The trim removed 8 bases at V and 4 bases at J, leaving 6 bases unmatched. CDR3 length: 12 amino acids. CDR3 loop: CSSRTSTETQYF. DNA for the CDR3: TGCAGTAGTAGGACTAGCACAGAGACCCAGTACTTC.

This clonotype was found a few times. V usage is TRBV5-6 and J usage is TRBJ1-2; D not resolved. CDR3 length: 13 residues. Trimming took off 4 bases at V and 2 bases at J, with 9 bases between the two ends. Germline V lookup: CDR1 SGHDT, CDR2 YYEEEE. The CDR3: CASSETLNYGYTF. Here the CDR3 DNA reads TGTGCCAGCAGCGAAACACTAAACTATGGCTACACCTTC.

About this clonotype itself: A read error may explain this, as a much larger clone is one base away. In DNA form, the CDR3 reads TGCAGTGCTAGAGATCTGGGACCCTCCTACAATGAGCAGTCCTTC. Protein: CSARDLGPSYNEQSF. The chain joins TRBV20-1 to TRBJ2-1; D is possibly TRBD1 or TRBD2 (5 bases each). Germline V gene data show CDR1 as DFQATT and CDR2 as SNEGSKA (reference sequence). The CDR3 length is 15 residues.